Each of the 8 T cell receptor beta chains below was sequenced from the same sample in a study of metastatic and nonmetastatic thyroid tumors. TCRdb re-called the PCR reads with MiXCR. The sample has approximately 30,000 clones, more than 14% seen once. None of the patients had undergone any treatment ahead of thyroid surgery. Specimen: blood. These receptors were collected from a male donor with papillary thyroid cancer or a benign thyroid nodule (not recorded which). Some clones in this sample may be carry-over from other donors' samples.

This clone was recorded at least ten times. The chain has TRBV19 and TRBJ2-5, with D tentatively TRBD1 (6 bases). Germline CDR1 is LNHDA and CDR2 is SQIVND (reference sequence). Trimming stripped 6 bases from V and 5 bases from J, with 19 bases between. The CDR3 is 15 amino acids. In nucleotides, the CDR3 is TGTGCCAGTAGCTCTACCCCCGGGACATTCGAGACCCAGTACTTC. Translation: CASSSTPGTFETQYF.

This clone came up many times. This chain uses TRBV9 with TRBJ2-3; D might be TRBD2 (7 bases). The V end lost 3 bases, the J end lost 1 base, and 12 bases lay between the germline ends. CDR3 length: 15 residues. From germline, CDR1 is SGDLS and CDR2 YYNGEE. The CDR3 sequence: CASSEGGFGTDTQYF. The CDR3, as DNA: TGTGCCAGCAGCGAGGGGGGGTTCGGCACAGATACGCAGTATTTT. Full variable domain (rest looked up from reference TRBV9 and TRBJ2-3): DSGVTQTPKHLITATGQRVTLRCSPRSGDLSVYWYQQSLDQGLQFLIQYYNGEERAKGNILERFSAQQFPDLHSELNLSSLELGDSALYFCASSEGGFGTDTQYFGPGTRLTVL.

This clone was recorded many times. The chain carries TRBV10-3 and TRBJ2-1; D ambiguous. CDR3 length: 13 amino acids. V lost 11 bases and J lost 4, with 15 bases in between. CDR1 is ENHRY and CDR2 is SYGVKD in the germline V gene. The CDR3 spells CASGGHSYNEQFF. The CDR3, as DNA: TGTGCCTCCGGTGGGCATTCTTACAATGAGCAGTTCTTC.

By its share, this clone is medium-sized. The V call is TRBV5-1, the J call TRBJ2-7; 7 bases are shared with TRBD2. Germline values: CDR1 SGHRS, CDR2 YFSETQ. This CDR3 comprises 15 residues. Trimming at V came to 3 bases and at J to 3 bases, leaving 9 bases not matched to a gene. The CDR3 loop reads CASSSESGVLYEQYF. The CDR3 DNA follows: TGCGCCAGCAGCTCGGAGAGCGGGGTTCTCTACGAGCAGTACTTC. Using reference TRBV5-1 and TRBJ2-7 for the parts outside the CDR3, the full variable domain is KAGVTQTPRYLIKTRGQQVTLSCSPISGHRSVSWYQQTPGQGLQFLFEYFSETQRNKGNFPGRFSGRQFSNSRSEMNVSTLELGDSALYLCASSSESGVLYEQYFGPGTRLTVT.

The genes are TRBV7-3 and TRBJ2-2, with D uncertain. V was clipped by 5 bases and J by 9 bases, with 16 bases between them. This CDR3 is built from 14 residues. CDR1 and CDR2 (germline): SGHTA, FQGTGA. As DNA, the CDR3 is TGTGCCAGCAGCCCCGGCAGATGGGCCAGGGAGCTGTTTTTT. Translated, it gives CASSPGRWARELFF. Full variable domain (rest looked up from reference TRBV7-3 and TRBJ2-2): GAGVSQTPSNKVTEKGKYVELRCDPISGHTALYWYRQSLGQGPEFLIYFQGTGAADDSGLPNDRFFAVRPEGSVSTLKIQRTERGDSAVYLCASSPGRWARELFFGEGSRLTVL.

This clone was observed many times. The chain joins TRBV5-6 to TRBJ2-7; a possible D gene is TRBD2 (5 bases). This CDR3 contains 15 residues. CDR1 is SGHDT and CDR2 is YYEEEE in the germline V gene. The V end lost 6 bases, the J end lost 2 bases, and 18 bases lay between the germline ends. The DNA for the CDR3 is TGTGCCAGCACTCCCGGAGCGTACGGGACCTACGAGCAGTACTTC. This translates into CASTPGAYGTYEQYF. Combining the CDR3 with reference TRBV5-6 and TRBJ2-7 gives the whole variable domain DAGVTQSPTHLIKTRGQQVTLRCSPKSGHDTVSWYQQALGQGPQFIFQYYEEEERQRGNFPDRFSGHQFPNYSSELNVNALLLGDSALYLCASTPGAYGTYEQYFGPGTRLTVT.

There are many counts of this clone. The chain carries TRBV6-1 and TRBJ1-5; maybe TRBD1 (6 bases). CDR1 MNHNS and CDR2 SASEGT come from the germline V gene. Trimming shortened V by 4 bases and J by 3 bases, and 7 bases separated the two germline ends. This CDR3 has 13 residues. The CDR3 DNA reads TGTGCCAGCAGTGGGACAGTCAATCAGCCCCAGCATTTT. Protein sequence: CASSGTVNQPQHF.

Concerning this clone itself: This sequence may be a read error, since a much larger clone differs from it by one base. The chain is built from TRBV7-6 and TRBJ2-2; either TRBD1 or TRBD2 may fit D (5 bases each). In germline, CDR1 is SGHVS, CDR2 FNYEAQ. The CDR3 contains 17 residues. This CDR3 reads CANSQRSGTVNTGELFF. The DNA of the CDR3 is TGTGCCAACAGCCAACGCTCCGGGACGGTTAACACCGGGGAGCTGTTTTTT.